This T cell receptor (beta chain) comes out of a study of blood T cell repertoires in COVID-19. Study information: Material from acute and convalescent COVID-19 was sourced from the United States, Italy and Spain. Sources were T cells, B-cell-depleted T cells, or PBMCs; the material itself was cDNA or gDNA.

Repertoires were generated with immunoSEQ multiplex PCR, while TCRdb's copy carries only in-frame clones and drops some. This table holds 50,000 to 75,000 clones, roughly 87% found once. The CDR3 covers 12 residues. Germline lookup yields CDR1 SGHRS and CDR2 YFSETQ. Trimming removed 5 bases from V and 2 bases from J, with 7 bases in between. This receptor was identified in an elderly man in a cohort sampled during active COVID-19. This chain joins TRBV5-1 and TRBJ2-5; D call uncertain. Sequencing used peripheral blood. CDR3 DNA sequence: TGCGCCAGCAGTCAGAGGCAAGAGACCCAGTACTTC. Translating gives CASSQRQETQYF.